Detailed here is one TCR beta chain. This clonotype was observed a handful of times. What antigen it recognizes has not been identified. Qualities for individual bases were not recorded, and no much larger clone is one base off. To prepare the library, 5' RACE was applied. The data were produced on an Illumina HiSeq 2500. A second roughly 6 to 11 cycle PCR used a sample-barcoded 5' primer and a J-beta primer mix. A template-switch 5' adaptor carrying 12 random nucleotides introduced a unique molecular identifier onto each TCR beta cDNA molecule. Each sample yielded at least 3 million CDR3-containing paired-end reads. The Mint cDNA synthesis kit, primed by a TRBC-specific oligonucleotide, was used to synthesize first-strand cDNA from all RNA. Following uracil-DNA glycosylase treatment, a first 18-cycle PCR with universal primers M1SS and BC2_uni_R was performed on all cDNA. The source study handled its data this way. Normalization of each sample was performed by random selection of 1 million high-quality reads, each carrying a distinct molecular identifier. Reads sharing molecular identifiers were discarded rather than binned into consensus sequences. MiTCR, set to a Q25 quality threshold and the strictest error-elimination algorithm, was used for CDR3 identification, clonotype clustering and error correction. A nonparametric unseen species model with Euler transformation was used to estimate lower-bound total TCR beta diversity. TCRdb itself trimmed the public reads at Q25 with fastp, ran MiXCR and retained productive beta chains. Identical CDR3 proteins give one entry, which carries the most common genes and DNA. TCRdb, rather than the study authors, made the V and J calls. The table for this sample lists hundreds of thousands of distinct CDR3 sequences; around 42% of them were counted only once. About 19% of the sample is held by the ten biggest clonotypes.

The roughly 39 donors, aged 6 to 90 years, were systemically healthy Caucasian individuals from Russia. Each donor gave roughly 9 milliliters of peripheral blood, drawn into EDTA-treated Vacutainer tubes. PBMCs were isolated by Ficoll-Paque density-gradient centrifugation, with at least 6 million obtained per sample. Total RNA was extracted from PBMCs with Trizol reagent, with at least 5 micrograms obtained per sample. Naive CD45RAhigh/CD27high T cell percentages were measured by flow cytometry on a PBMC aliquot from every donor. The record originates from a study of blood T cells in healthy people across ages (dated by TCRdb to the mid-2010s). A note on the overall study: In model experiments, template switching captured roughly one uniquely barcoded TCR beta cDNA molecule for every two T cells. Using deep sequencing normalized with unique cDNA molecular identifiers, the study measured how TCR beta repertoire diversity changes with age. The donors were split into four age groups: young (average 16 years), middle-aged (around 37), aged (roughly 60) and long-lived (about 74). To avoid experimental bias, donors of different ages were spread randomly across the sequencing lanes. For two donors (one aged 18 to 29 and one aged 80 or older), the study analyzed two additional independent replicas of 1 million unique cDNA reads from the same blood draw. Overall study outcomes, separate from this receptor: Because profiling used bulk unsorted PBMCs, naive and antigen-experienced compartments could not be compared conclusively. The CMV infection status of donors was not known, potentially confounding age-related changes in expanded clonotypes. The long-lived group showed more naive CD4+ T cells, fewer expanded clones and increased TCR diversity than the aged group, suggesting age selection. The percentage of naive T cells measured by flow cytometry correlated strongly with observed TCR beta diversity. As age increased, observed TCR beta diversity per million T cells dropped in a roughly linear way, and a significant reduction was already evident by age 40. Estimates of total diversity based on one million sequenced T cells were considered lower bounds and underestimates.

V is trimmed back by 4 bases and J by 7 bases, and the junction contains 12 bases that no gene match accounts for. The germline V gene (reference sequence) specifies SEHNR as CDR1 and FQNEAQ as CDR2. The CDR3 covers 18 residues, taking in both the cysteine and the phenylalanine. Of the read, only the CDR3 DNA is kept; its 54 bases are in frame from base 1. The sample was blood. This receptor was obtained from a man in his sixties in good health. Here the chain combines TRBV7-9 and TRBJ2-1, with 14 middle bases fitting TRBD2. The CDR3 protein: CASSYLPGLAGGGNEQFF. The sequenced DNA is TGTGCCAGCAGCTACCTGCCTGGACTAGCGGGAGGAGGAAATGAGCAGTTCTTC.